One sample yielded the 13 T cell receptor beta chains listed below, sequenced in a study of blood T cell repertoires in COVID-19. Only in-frame clones appear in the TCRdb table, and some are missing; sequencing was by immunoSEQ multiplex PCR. The table has about 50,000 clones, about 85% seen once. Material: peripheral blood. These receptors were obtained from a human donor in a cohort sampled during active COVID-19.

This chain links TRBV4-1 with TRBJ2-1; 11 positions match TRBD2. V was clipped by 3 bases and J by 7 bases; unmatched bases: 8. The CDR3 covers 16 residues. Per germline, CDR1 MGHRA and CDR2 YSYEKL. The CDR3 sequence is CASSQPTSGSINEQFF. The CDR3 coding sequence is TGCGCCAGCAGCCAGCCTACTAGCGGGAGTATAAATGAGCAGTTCTTC.

The DNA of the CDR3 is TGTGCCAGCAGACTGGGACAGGGCAGTAGAGAGCAGTACTTC. It is translated as CASRLGQGSREQYF. The rearrangement uses TRBV5-6 and TRBJ2-7; 9 bases map to TRBD1. The CDR3 has 14 amino acids. Germline trimming cut 5 bases from V and 7 bases from J; bases unmatched to any gene: 10. The germline CDR1 and CDR2 sequences are SGHDT and YYEEEE.

The rearrangement uses TRBV30 and TRBJ2-1; no clear D gene. Deletions cut 2 bases from V and 0 bases from J, with 14 bases between. This CDR3 region has 16 residues. Germline CDR1 and CDR2: GTSNPN and SVGIG (reference sequence). The CDR3 bases are TGTGCCTGGAGTCCAACGGAGCCCCGCTCCTACAATGAGCAGTTCTTC. Protein sequence: CAWSPTEPRSYNEQFF. Variable domain in full (rest from reference TRBV30 and TRBJ2-1): SQTIHQWPATLVQPVGSPLSLECTVEGTSNPNLYWYRQAAGRGLQLLFYSVGIGQISSEVPQNLSASRPQDRQFILSSKKLLLSDSGFYLCAWSPTEPRSYNEQFFGPGTRLTVL.

This clone was seen just once. This chain uses TRBV12-3 or TRBV12-4 with TRBJ1-4; 7 nucleotides agree with TRBD1. V shed 6 bases, J shed 7 bases, and the junction held 2 bases outside the gene matches. The CDR3 totals 12 residues. As DNA, the CDR3 is TGTGCCAGCAGACGGGACAGTGAAAAACTGTTTTTT. Protein product: CASRRDSEKLFF.

The chain employs TRBV6-1 and TRBJ1-6; a possible D gene is TRBD1 (6 bases). CDR1 and CDR2 (germline): MNHNS, SASEGT. The CDR3 contains 17 residues. Trimming left V 1 base short and J 5 bases short, with 15 bases between. CDR3 in amino acids: CASSEGGQGRNNSPLHF. The CDR3 nucleotides are TGTGCCAGCAGTGAAGGGGGACAAGGGCGGAATAATTCACCCCTCCACTTT.

The J gene is TRBJ2-7, the V gene TRBV12-3 or TRBV12-4, with a possible D match to TRBD2 (6 bases). V was shortened by 6 bases and J by 3 bases, with 12 bases between the two germline ends. CDR3 length: 13 residues. The CDR3 region has the DNA TGTGCCAGCAGGAGGGGCGGGATCTACGAGCAGTACTTC. This translates into CASRRGGIYEQYF.

Note on this clone: The sample contains more than one DNA sequence encoding this CDR3. The gene calls are TRBV7-9 and TRBJ2-7; D is perhaps TRBD1 (5 bases). This CDR3 is built from 12 residues. Germline CDR1 and CDR2: SEHNR and FQNEAQ (reference sequence). Deletions cut 6 bases from V and 4 bases from J, with 10 bases between. CDR3 DNA: TGTGCCAGCAGTTCGCAGGGATACGAGCAGTACTTC. Encoded protein: CASSSQGYEQYF.

The rearrangement joins TRBV5-6 to TRBJ1-2; no reliable D call. Germline V gene lookup returns CDR1 SGHDT and CDR2 YYEEEE. The CDR3 totals 15 residues. The V gene lost 4 bases and the J gene lost 7 bases, with 20 bases spanning the gap. The CDR3 bases are TGTGCCAGCAGCCCGAGACTAGGGCTGTCCCGTGGCTACACCTTC. It encodes CASSPRLGLSRGYTF.

This clone came up once. The CDR3 spells CSASDSNSNQPQHF. The DNA of the CDR3 is TGCAGTGCTAGTGACAGTAATAGCAATCAGCCCCAGCATTTT. The chain has TRBV20-1 and TRBJ1-5, with D perhaps matching TRBD1 (5 bases). Germline-derived CDR1 and CDR2 are DFQATT and SNEGSKA (reference sequence). The germline V and J ends were trimmed by 3 bases and 0 bases, with 9 bases remaining between them. The CDR3 length is 14 residues.

The sample holds one count of this clone. The chain couples TRBV10-2 to TRBJ1-6; TRBD1 matches at 7 bases. The CDR3 runs 15 residues. Trimming cost V 0 bases and J 6 bases; bases outside gene matches: 2. The germline CDR1 and CDR2 sequences are WSHSY and SAAADI. DNA for the CDR3: TGCGCCAGCAGTGAGTCGGGACAGTTTAATTCACCCCTCCACTTT. Translation: CASSESGQFNSPLHF.

This clone was recorded once. The J gene is TRBJ2-5, the V gene TRBV11-3; a possible D gene is TRBD2 (6 bases). Germline V gene sequence: CDR1 SGHNT, CDR2 YENEEA. The germline V and J ends were trimmed by 5 bases and 5 bases, with 12 bases remaining between them. The CDR3 has 13 residues. CDR3: CASSATRGETQYF. Written as DNA, the CDR3 is TGTGCCAGCAGCGCCACTCGGGGGGAGACCCAGTACTTC.

The V and J genes are TRBV29-1 and TRBJ2-7, with no clear D. Germline V CDR1 and CDR2: SQVTM, ANQGSEA. The V end lost 6 bases, the J end lost 2 bases, and 17 bases lay between the germline ends. This CDR3 has 14 amino acids. CDR3 sequence (DNA): TGCAGCGTGACCGATGGGCATGTCCCCTACGAGCAGTACTTC. Translating gives CSVTDGHVPYEQYF.

The rearrangement uses TRBV28 and TRBJ2-7; 8 bases align to TRBD2. The CDR3 contains 16 residues. The V segment lost 2 bases and the J segment 5 bases; nucleotides outside the gene matches: 11. Germline CDR1 is MDHEN and CDR2 is SYDVKM. CDR3 in amino acids: CASSLVKAGDRDEQYF. The DNA of the CDR3 is TGTGCCAGCAGTTTAGTAAAAGCGGGAGATCGGGACGAGCAGTACTTC.